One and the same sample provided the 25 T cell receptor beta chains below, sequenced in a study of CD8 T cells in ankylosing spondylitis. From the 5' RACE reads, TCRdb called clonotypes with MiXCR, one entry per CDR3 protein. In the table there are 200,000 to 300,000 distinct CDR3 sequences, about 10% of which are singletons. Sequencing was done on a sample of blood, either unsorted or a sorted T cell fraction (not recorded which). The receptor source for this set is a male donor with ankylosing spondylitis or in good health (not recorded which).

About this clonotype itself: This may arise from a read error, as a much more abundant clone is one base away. The CDR3 here is CASSLGGGGASNEQFF. CDR3 bases: TGTGCCAGCAGCCTTGGGGGCGGGGGGGCCTCAAATGAGCAGTTCTTC. This chain uses TRBV7-2 with TRBJ2-1; TRBD2 aligns across 9 bases. The ends lost 5 bases at V and 7 bases at J; junction bases unmatched: 12. The CDR3 has 16 amino acids. CDR1 SGHTA and CDR2 FQGNSA come from the germline V gene.

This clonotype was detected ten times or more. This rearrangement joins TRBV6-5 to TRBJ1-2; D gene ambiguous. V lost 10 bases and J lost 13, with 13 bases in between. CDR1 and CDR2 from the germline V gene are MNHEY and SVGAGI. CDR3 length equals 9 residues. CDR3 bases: TGTGCCACCACCGGGGTGCGCACCTTC. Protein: CATTGVRTF.

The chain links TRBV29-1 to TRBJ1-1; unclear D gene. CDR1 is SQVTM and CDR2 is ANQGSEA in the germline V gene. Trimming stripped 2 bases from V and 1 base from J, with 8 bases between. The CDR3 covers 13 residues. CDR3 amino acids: CSVEPHSNTEAFF. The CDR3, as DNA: TGCAGCGTTGAACCCCACTCGAACACTGAAGCTTTCTTT.

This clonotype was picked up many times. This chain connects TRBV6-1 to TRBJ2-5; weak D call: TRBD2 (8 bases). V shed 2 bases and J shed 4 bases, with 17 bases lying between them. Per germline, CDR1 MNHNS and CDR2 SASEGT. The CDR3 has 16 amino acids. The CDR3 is CASSERGREERETQYF. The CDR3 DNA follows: TGTGCCAGCAGTGAAAGGGGGCGGGAGGAGCGAGAGACCCAGTACTTC.

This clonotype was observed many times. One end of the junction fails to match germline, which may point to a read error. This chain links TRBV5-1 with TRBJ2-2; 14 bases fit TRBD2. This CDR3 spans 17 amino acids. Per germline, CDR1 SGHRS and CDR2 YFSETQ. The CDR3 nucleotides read TGCGCCAGCAGATTGGAGGGGACTAGCGGGAGTACCGGGGAGCTGTTTTTT. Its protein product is CASRLEGTSGSTGELFF.

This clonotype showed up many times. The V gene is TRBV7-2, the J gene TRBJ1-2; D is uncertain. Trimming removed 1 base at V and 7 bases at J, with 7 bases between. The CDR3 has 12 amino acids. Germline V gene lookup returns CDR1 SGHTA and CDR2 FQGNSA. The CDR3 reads CASSLGSGGYTF. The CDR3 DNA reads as TGTGCCAGCAGCTTAGGAAGTGGTGGCTACACCTTC.

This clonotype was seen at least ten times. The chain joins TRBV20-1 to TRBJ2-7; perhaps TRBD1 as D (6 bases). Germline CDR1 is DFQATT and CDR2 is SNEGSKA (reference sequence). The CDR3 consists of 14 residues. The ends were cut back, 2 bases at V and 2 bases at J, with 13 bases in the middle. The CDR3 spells CSARKGWGPYEQYF. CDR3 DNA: TGCAGTGCTAGAAAGGGGTGGGGGCCCTACGAGCAGTACTTC.

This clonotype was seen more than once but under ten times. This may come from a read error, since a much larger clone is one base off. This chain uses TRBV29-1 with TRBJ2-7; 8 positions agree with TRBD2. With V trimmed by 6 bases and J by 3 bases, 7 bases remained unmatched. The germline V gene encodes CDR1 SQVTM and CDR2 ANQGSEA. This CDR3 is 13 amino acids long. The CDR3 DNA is TGCAGCGTCGTCCCAGCGGGAGACTACGAGCAGTACTTC. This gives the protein CSVVPAGDYEQYF.

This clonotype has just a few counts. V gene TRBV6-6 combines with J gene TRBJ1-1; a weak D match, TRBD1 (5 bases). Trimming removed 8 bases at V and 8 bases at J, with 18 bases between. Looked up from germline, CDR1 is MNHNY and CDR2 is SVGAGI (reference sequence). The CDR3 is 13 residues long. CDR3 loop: CASQGRPAPEAFF. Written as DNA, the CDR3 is TGTGCCAGCCAGGGACGACCGGCGCCCGAAGCTTTCTTT.

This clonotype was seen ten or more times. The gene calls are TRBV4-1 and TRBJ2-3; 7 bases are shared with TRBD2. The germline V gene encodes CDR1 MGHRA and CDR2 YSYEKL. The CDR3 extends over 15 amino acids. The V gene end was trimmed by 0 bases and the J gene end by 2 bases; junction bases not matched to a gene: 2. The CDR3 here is CASSQDLADTDTQYF. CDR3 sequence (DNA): TGCGCCAGCAGCCAAGATCTAGCGGACACAGATACGCAGTATTTT.

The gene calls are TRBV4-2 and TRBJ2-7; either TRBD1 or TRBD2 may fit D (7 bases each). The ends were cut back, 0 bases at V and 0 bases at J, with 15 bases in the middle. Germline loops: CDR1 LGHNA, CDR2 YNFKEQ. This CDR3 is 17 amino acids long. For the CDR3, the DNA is TGTGCCAGCAGCCAAGATCAGGGGGGAGGGCCCTCCTACGAGCAGTACTTC. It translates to CASSQDQGGGPSYEQYF.

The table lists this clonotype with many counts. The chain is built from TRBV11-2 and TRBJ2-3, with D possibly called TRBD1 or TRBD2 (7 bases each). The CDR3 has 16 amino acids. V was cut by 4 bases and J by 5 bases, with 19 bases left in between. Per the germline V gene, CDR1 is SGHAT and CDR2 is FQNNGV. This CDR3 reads CASSSGGGRNGDTQYF. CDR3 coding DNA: TGTGCCAGCAGCTCAGGGGGGGGCCGGAATGGAGATACGCAGTATTTT.

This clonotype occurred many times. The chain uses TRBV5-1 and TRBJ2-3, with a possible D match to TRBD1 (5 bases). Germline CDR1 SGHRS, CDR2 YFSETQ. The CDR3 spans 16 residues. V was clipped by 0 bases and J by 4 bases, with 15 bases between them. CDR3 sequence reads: CASSLVASGRADTQYF. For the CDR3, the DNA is TGCGCCAGCAGCTTGGTGGCGTCAGGGCGCGCAGATACGCAGTATTTT.

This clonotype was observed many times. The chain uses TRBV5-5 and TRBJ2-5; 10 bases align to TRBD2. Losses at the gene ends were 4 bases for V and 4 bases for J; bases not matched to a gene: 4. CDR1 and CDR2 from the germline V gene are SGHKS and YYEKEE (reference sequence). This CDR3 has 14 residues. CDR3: CASSPLAGVETQYF. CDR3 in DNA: TGTGCCAGCAGCCCCCTAGCGGGGGTAGAGACCCAGTACTTC.

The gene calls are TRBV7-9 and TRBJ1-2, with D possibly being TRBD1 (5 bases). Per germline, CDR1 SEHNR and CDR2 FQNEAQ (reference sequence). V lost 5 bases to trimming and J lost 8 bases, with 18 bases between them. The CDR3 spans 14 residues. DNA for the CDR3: TGTGCCAGCAGCGGGGGGGTCGGCCTCGGGGGCTACACCTTC. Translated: CASSGGVGLGGYTF.

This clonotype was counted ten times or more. In DNA, the CDR3 is TGTGCCAGCAGTGAAATGGGGAAGAATGGCTACACCTTC. It codes for CASSEMGKNGYTF. The chain couples TRBV2 to TRBJ1-2; D remains ambiguous. This CDR3 region has 13 residues. V dropped 2 bases and J dropped 6 bases, with 10 bases sitting between them. Germline V gene data show CDR1 as SNHLY and CDR2 as FYNNEI.

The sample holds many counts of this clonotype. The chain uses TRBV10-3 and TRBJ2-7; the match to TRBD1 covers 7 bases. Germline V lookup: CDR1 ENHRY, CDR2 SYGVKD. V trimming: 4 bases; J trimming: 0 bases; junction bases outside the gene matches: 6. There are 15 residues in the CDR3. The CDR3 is CAISGVGTVSYEQYF. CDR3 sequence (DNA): TGTGCCATCAGTGGTGTCGGGACAGTCTCCTACGAGCAGTACTTC.

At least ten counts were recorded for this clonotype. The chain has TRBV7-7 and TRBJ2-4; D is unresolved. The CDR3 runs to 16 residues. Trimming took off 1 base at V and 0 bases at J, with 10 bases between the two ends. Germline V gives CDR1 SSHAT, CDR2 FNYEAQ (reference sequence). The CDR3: CASSLERSQAKNIQYF. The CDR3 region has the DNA TGTGCCAGCAGCTTAGAGCGATCACAAGCCAAAAACATTCAGTACTTC.

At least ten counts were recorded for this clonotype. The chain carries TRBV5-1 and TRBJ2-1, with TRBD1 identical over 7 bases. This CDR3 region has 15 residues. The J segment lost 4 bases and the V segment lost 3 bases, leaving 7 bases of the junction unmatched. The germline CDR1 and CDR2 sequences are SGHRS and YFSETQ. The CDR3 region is CASSSDRRTYNEQFF. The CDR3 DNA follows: TGCGCCAGCAGCTCGGACAGGAGGACTTACAATGAGCAGTTCTTC.

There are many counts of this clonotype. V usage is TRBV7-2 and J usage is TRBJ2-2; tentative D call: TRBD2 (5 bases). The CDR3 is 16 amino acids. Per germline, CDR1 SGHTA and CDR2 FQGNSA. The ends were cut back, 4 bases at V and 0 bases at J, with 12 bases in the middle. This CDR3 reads CASSYHGSANTGELFF. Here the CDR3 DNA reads TGTGCCAGCAGCTACCATGGTAGCGCGAACACCGGGGAGCTGTTTTTT.

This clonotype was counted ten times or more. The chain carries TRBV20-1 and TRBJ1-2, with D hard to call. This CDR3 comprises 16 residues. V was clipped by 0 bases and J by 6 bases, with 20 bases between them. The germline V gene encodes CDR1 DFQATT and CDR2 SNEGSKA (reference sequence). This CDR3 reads CSARDLALTLRNGYTF. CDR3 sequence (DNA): TGCAGTGCTAGAGACTTGGCCCTCACCCTTAGGAATGGCTACACCTTC.

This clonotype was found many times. DNA for the CDR3: TGTGCCAGCAGAACCGGGACATTTCATTCACCCCTCCACTTT. It specifies CASRTGTFHSPLHF. This chain links TRBV12-3 or TRBV12-4 with TRBJ1-6; maybe TRBD1 (6 bases). Between the trimmed V and J ends, which lost 6 bases and 8 bases, there was a span of 14 bases. The CDR3 loop spans 14 amino acids.

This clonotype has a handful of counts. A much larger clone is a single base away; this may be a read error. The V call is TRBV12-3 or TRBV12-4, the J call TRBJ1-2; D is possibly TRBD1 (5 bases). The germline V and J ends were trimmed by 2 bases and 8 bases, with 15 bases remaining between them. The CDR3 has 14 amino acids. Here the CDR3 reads CASSLLGRQVGYTF. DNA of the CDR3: TGTGCCAGCAGTTTATTGGGACGCCAGGTGGGCTACACCTTC.

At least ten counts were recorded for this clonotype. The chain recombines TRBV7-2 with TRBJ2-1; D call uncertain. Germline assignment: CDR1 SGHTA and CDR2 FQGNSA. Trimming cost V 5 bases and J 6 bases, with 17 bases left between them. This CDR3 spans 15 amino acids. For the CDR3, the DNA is TGTGCCAGCAGCACTGGAAGGTGGCTAAGCAATGAGCAGTTCTTC. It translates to CASSTGRWLSNEQFF.

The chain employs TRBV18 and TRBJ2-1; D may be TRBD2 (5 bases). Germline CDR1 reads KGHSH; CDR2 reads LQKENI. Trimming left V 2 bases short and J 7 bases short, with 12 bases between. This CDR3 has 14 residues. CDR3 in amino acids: CASSPEARGNEQFF. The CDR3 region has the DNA TGTGCCAGCTCACCAGAGGCCCGGGGTAATGAGCAGTTCTTC.